This is a list of T cell receptor beta chains from one sample in a study of blood T cell repertoires in COVID-19. Some clones are missing from TCRdb's copy, which holds only in-frame ones; the method was immunoSEQ multiplex PCR. The sample holds 250,000 to 350,000 clones, 90% seen once. Sequencing was carried out using PBMCs or T cells enriched from blood (not recorded which). These receptors were obtained from a woman aged 30 to 39 who had recovered from COVID-19. The CDR3 runs from the conserved cysteine through the conserved F or W. Only part of the rows carry a size: once, few, many, or a class if the clone is expanded.

TRBJ2-7 | . | TRBV4-1 | CASSLGQGIEQYF
TRBJ2-7 | . | TRBV9 | CASSPADDLTYEQYF
TRBJ2-4 | . | TRBV7-2 | CASSLMAVLDRGEKNIQYF
TRBJ1-5 | . | TRBV4-3 | CASSQDPGQGGNQPQHF
TRBJ2-1 | . | TRBV4-2 | CASSQVSLAGVNEQFF
TRBJ1-2 | . | TRBV27 | CASSTISLLGYGYTF
TRBJ2-4 | . | TRBV7-9 | CALVSQQNIQYF
TRBJ1-5 | once | TRBV10-3 | CAISESMDSQPQHF
TRBJ2-2 | . | TRBV10-3 | CAISGDRGGNTGELFF
TRBJ2-7 | . | TRBV4-1 | CASSQGPGASYEQYF
TRBJ2-3 | . | TRBV30 | CAWSFGTGTDTQYF
TRBJ2-1 | . | TRBV9 | CASSTRQGVDEQFF
TRBJ2-3 | . | TRBV11-1 | CASSFQTSPGTDTQYF
TRBJ1-1 | . | TRBV11-2 | CASRRQGVNTEAFF
TRBJ1-3 | . | TRBV7-9 | CASSLDRSSSYF
TRBJ2-1 | once | TRBV28 | CASSLAGGPGNEQFF
TRBJ1-3 | . | TRBV28 | CASSLSTGSGNTIYF
TRBJ1-2 | . | TRBV10-2 | CASMEVGGFGYTF
TRBJ1-1 | . | TRBV7-9 | CASSADRAAFF
TRBJ2-3 | . | TRBV11-2 | CASSSAGAGISTDTQYF
TRBJ2-7 | once | TRBV3-1/TRBV3-2 | CASSQSGGLVVEQYF
TRBJ2-3 | . | TRBV5-1 | CASSWDPGQGSYGDTQYF
TRBJ2-3 | . | TRBV4-2 | CASSRSLEENTQYF
TRBJ1-6 | . | TRBV25-1 | CASNNYHNSPLHF
TRBJ2-5 | . | TRBV10-3 | CAISESGRQETQYF
TRBJ2-7 | . | TRBV11-2 | CASSLESGNSYEQYF
TRBJ2-5 | once | TRBV28 | CASGGLLSGNQETQYF
TRBJ2-7 | once | TRBV7-8 | CASSLGGLAGVYEQYF
TRBJ2-7 | . | TRBV6-5 | CASANGHYSYEQYF
TRBJ2-1 | . | TRBV29-1 | CSGEQDPGGEQFF
TRBJ1-5 | . | TRBV12-3/TRBV12-4 | CASSNSNNQPQHF
TRBJ1-1 | . | TRBV5-1 | CASSLAPVTGKNTEAFF
TRBJ2-5 | . | TRBV19 | CASGAGTGGPMYQETQYF
TRBJ2-7 | . | TRBV5-4 | CASSQTGGSYEQYF
TRBJ2-1 | . | TRBV28 | CASIGQGADSGRAYNEQFF
TRBJ2-2 | once | TRBV5-1 | CASSHGSNTGELFF
TRBJ2-6 | . | TRBV21-1 | CASTRTGGIHSGANVLTF
TRBJ2-3 | . | TRBV24-1 | CATSDFPIAGNTDTQYF
TRBJ1-2 | . | TRBV27 | CASRPPRQGDYGYTF
TRBJ2-7 | . | TRBV5-1 | CASSLAVEHLEQYF
TRBJ1-2 | . | TRBV18 | CASSPQGTGANYGYTF
TRBJ2-4 | . | TRBV30 | CAWSSGKNIQYF
TRBJ2-3 | . | TRBV5-1 | CASSTGQGASDTQYF
TRBJ1-3 | . | TRBV5-4 | CASSLAASSGNTIYF
TRBJ2-5 | . | TRBV24-1 | CATSDPPHGTQYF
TRBJ2-1 | . | TRBV6-6 | CASSSNPSQVWNEQFF
TRBJ2-2 | . | TRBV10-3 | CAISESGVNTGELFF
TRBJ2-1 | . | TRBV24-1 | CATSDRTGSSYNEQFF
TRBJ2-2 | . | TRBV28 | CASRLAGANTGELFF
TRBJ2-7 | . | TRBV19 | CASKSAAGPYEQYF
TRBJ1-1 | . | TRBV6-4 | CASSPQGNTEAFF
TRBJ1-3 | few | TRBV6-5 | CASSLDRGQGTIYF
TRBJ2-7 | . | TRBV30 | CAWSVLATEQYF
TRBJ1-1 | . | TRBV19 | CASRGTGNPEAFF